This T cell receptor (beta chain) was found in a study of shared clonotypes between healthy human individuals. Germline V gene sequence: CDR1 SGDLS, CDR2 YYNGEE. With V trimmed by 2 bases and J by 5 bases, 7 bases remained unmatched. The CDR3 runs to 16 residues. CD8 cells classed as naive were CD45RO-negative and positively selected for CCR7, excluding terminally differentiated effector memory CD45RA+ cells. Study donors comprised healthy, HIV-negative adults devoid of recent acute infection or vaccination. Measured with immunoSEQ multiplex PCR; TCRdb has only the in-frame clones, and not every one. Of roughly 2,000,000 clones in the sample, over 85% were seen once.

This clonotype originated in a young man in good health. Sequenced material: naive CD8+ T cells sorted from blood. V usage is TRBV9 and J usage is TRBJ2-3; 11 nucleotides agree with TRBD2. This CDR3 reads CASSVSGGAGEDTQYF. In nucleotides, the CDR3 is TGTGCCAGCAGCGTTAGCGGGGGGGCCGGGGAAGATACGCAGTATTTT.